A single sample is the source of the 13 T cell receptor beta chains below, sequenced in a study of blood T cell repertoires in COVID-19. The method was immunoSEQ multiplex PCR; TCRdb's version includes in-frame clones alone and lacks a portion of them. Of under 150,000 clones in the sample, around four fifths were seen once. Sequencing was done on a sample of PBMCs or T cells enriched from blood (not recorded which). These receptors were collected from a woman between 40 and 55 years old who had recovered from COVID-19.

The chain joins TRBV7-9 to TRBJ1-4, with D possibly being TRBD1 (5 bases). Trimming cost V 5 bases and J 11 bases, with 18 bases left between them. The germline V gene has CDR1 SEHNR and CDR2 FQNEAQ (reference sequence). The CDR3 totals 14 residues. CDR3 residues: CASSPSGPRGKLFF. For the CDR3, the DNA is TGTGCCAGCAGCCCCTCGGGCCCTCGGGGGAAACTGTTTTTT.

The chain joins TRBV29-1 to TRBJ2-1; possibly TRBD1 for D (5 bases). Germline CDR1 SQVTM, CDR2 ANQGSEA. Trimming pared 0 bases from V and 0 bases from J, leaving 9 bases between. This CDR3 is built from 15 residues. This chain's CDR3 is CSVEDRQGSYNEQFF. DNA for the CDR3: TGCAGCGTTGAAGATCGTCAGGGCTCCTACAATGAGCAGTTCTTC.

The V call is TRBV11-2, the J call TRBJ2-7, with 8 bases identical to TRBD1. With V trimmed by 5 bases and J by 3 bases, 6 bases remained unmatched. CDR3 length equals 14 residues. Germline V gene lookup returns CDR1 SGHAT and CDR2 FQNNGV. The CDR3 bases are TGTGCCAGCAGCCTTGATGGGACAGGCTACGAGCAGTACTTC. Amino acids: CASSLDGTGYEQYF. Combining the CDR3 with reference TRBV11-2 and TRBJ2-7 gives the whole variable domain EAGVAQSPRYKIIEKRQSVAFWCNPISGHATLYWYQQILGQGPKLLIQFQNNGVVDDSQLPKDRFSAERLKGVDSTLKIQPAKLEDSAVYLCASSLDGTGYEQYFGPGTRLTVT.

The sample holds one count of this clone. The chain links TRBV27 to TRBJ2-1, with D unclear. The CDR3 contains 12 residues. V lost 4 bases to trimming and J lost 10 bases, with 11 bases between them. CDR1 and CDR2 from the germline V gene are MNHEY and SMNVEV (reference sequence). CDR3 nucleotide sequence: TGTGCCAGCAGTTCCTCGATCGGGGAGCAGTTCTTC. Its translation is CASSSSIGEQFF.

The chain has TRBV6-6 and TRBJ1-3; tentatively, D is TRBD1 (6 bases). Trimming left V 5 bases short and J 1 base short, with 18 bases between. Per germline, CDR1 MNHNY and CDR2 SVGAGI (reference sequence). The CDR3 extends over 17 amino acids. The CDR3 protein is CASSRQQGWESGNTIYF. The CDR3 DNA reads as TGTGCCAGCAGTCGACAACAGGGCTGGGAATCTGGAAACACCATATATTTT.

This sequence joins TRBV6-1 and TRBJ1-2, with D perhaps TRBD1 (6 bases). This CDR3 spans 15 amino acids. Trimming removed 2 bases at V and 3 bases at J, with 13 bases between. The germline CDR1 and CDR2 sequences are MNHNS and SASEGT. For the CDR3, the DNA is TGTGCCAGCAGTGAACCCGGACAGACTTACTATGGCTACACCTTC. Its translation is CASSEPGQTYYGYTF.

This CDR3 reads CSASILAGGVAKNIQYF. Here the CDR3 DNA reads TGCAGTGCTAGTATACTAGCGGGGGGTGTTGCCAAAAACATTCAGTACTTC. The rearrangement joins TRBV20-1 to TRBJ2-4, with 12 nucleotides matching TRBD2. Germline-derived CDR1 and CDR2 are DFQATT and SNEGSKA (reference sequence). The CDR3 covers 17 residues. V lost 3 bases to trimming and J lost 1 base; unmatched junction nucleotides: 7.

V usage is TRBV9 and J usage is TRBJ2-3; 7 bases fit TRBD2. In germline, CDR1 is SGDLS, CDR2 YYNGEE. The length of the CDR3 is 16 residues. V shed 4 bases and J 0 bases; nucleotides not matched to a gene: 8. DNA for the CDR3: TGTGCCAGCAGCAAAACGACTAGCAGAAGCACAGATACGCAGTATTTT. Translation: CASSKTTSRSTDTQYF. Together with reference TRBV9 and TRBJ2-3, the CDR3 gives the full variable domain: DSGVTQTPKHLITATGQRVTLRCSPRSGDLSVYWYQQSLDQGLQFLIQYYNGEERAKGNILERFSAQQFPDLHSELNLSSLELGDSALYFCASSKTTSRSTDTQYFGPGTRLTVL.

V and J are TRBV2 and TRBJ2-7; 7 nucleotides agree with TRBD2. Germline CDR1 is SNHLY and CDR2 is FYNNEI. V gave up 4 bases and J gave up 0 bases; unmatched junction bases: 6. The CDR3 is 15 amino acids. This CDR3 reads CASSAGGTSSYEQYF. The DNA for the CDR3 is TGTGCCAGCAGTGCCGGGGGGACGAGCTCCTACGAGCAGTACTTC.

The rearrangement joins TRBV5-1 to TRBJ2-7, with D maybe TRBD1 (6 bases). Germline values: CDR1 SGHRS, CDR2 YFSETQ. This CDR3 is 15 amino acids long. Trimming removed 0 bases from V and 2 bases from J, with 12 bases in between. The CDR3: CASSLDEQGTYEQYF. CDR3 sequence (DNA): TGCGCCAGCAGCTTGGATGAACAGGGAACCTACGAGCAGTACTTC.

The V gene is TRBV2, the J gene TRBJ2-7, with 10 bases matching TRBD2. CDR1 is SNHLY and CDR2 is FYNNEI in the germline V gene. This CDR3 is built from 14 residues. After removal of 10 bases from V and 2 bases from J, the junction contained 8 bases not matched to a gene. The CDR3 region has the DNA TGTGCCATGGACGGGACTAGCGCAACCTACGAGCAGTACTTC. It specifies CAMDGTSATYEQYF.

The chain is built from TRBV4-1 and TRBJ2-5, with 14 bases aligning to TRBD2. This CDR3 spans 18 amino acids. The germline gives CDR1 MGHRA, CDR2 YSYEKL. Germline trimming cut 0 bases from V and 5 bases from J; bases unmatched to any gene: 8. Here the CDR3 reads CASSQETTSGRAWETQYF. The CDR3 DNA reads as TGCGCCAGCAGCCAAGAAACGACTAGCGGGAGGGCCTGGGAGACCCAGTACTTC.

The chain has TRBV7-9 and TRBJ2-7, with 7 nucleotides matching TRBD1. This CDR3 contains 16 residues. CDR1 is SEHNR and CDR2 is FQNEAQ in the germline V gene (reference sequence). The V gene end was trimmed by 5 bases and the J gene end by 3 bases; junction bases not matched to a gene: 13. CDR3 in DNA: TGTGCCAGCAGCCCCACAACAGGGGTAGGGAACTACGAGCAGTACTTC. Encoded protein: CASSPTTGVGNYEQYF.